The clone carrying this TCR beta chain was counted a few times. This specimen belongs to a study of T-cell memory formation after mild COVID-19. Trimming removed 6 bases at V and 7 bases at J, with 18 bases between. Germline CDR1 reads MNHEY; CDR2 reads SVGAGI. The CDR3 length is 14 residues. In TCRdb, the 5' RACE reads were re-called with MiXCR into one record per CDR3 protein. Of some 290,000 distinct CDR3 sequences in the sample, roughly 15% were seen once. This sequence was found in a man aged 18 to 35 who had mild COVID-19 (a few samples of this study predate the infection). Cell type and time point are not known. The chain combines TRBV6-5 with TRBJ1-1; D is undetermined. Specimen: PBMCs or a T cell subset sorted from them (not recorded which). CDR3 nucleotide sequence: TGTGCCAGCAGCCCCCGGGGATTACCTCTTGAAGCTTTCTTT. It specifies CASSPRGLPLEAFF.